Following are 7 T cell receptor beta chains from one sample sequenced in a study of T cells in women clearing cervical HPV infection. Clones were read by immunoSEQ multiplex PCR, and TCRdb kept only the in-frame ones, dropping some. This table lists about 30,000 clones. The source material was blood buffy coat. The receptors were gathered from a woman aged 18-70 years with a cervical HPV16 infection that either progressed to CIN3+ or cleared (not recorded which).

CDR3 residues: CASSEWGRGRLPQHF. The CDR3 DNA, read in part, is TGTGCCAGCAGTGAATGGGGCAGGGGGAGGCTGCCC. The chain links TRBV6-1 to TRBJ1-5; 7 nucleotides agree with TRBD1. The read ends 3 residues before the CDR3 terminus; that terminus is restored from the germline J gene. V lost 2 bases and J lost 9; bases outside the gene matches: 10. The CDR3 runs 15 residues. CDR1 and CDR2 from the germline V gene are MNHNS and SASEGT.

As regards this clone: The read is 3 residues too short to cover the CDR3 end, so that end is filled in from the germline J gene. This chain links TRBV7-8 with TRBJ2-2; D perhaps matches TRBD2 (6 bases). Germline assignment: CDR1 SGHVS and CDR2 FQNEAQ. Trimming removed 4 bases at V and 3 bases at J, with 18 bases between. There are 17 residues in the CDR3. The CDR3 region is CASSSGRGNWHTGELFF. CDR3 bases read: TGTGCCAGCAGCTCGGGGCGGGGAAACTGGCACACCGGGGAG.

On this clone: The read ends 3 residues before the CDR3 terminus; that terminus is restored from the germline J gene. The chain joins TRBV6-1 to TRBJ2-7; D gene unclear. Germline CDR1 is MNHNS and CDR2 is SASEGT. Trimming pared 4 bases from V and 3 bases from J, leaving 16 bases between. CDR3 length: 15 residues. The sequenced part of the CDR3 DNA is TGTGCCAGCAGTGGACCCCTAGGCAGAAACTACGAG. Protein product: CASSGPLGRNYE. The entire CDR3 reads CASSGPLGRNYEQYF.

As for this clone: The read ends 3 residues shy of where the CDR3 ends; the end is completed using the germline J gene. The genes are TRBV19 and TRBJ1-2, with a possible D match to TRBD1 (6 bases). The CDR3 covers 14 residues. Germline V gene lookup returns CDR1 LNHDA and CDR2 SQIVND (reference sequence). Deletions cut 5 bases from V and 7 bases from J, with 17 bases between. CDR3 residues: CASSLNRQVLGYTF. The sequenced part of the CDR3 DNA is TGTGCCAGTAGTCTCAACAGACAGGTTCTTGGC.

About this clone: The sequenced fragment ends 3 residues before the CDR3 boundary, so the rest is inferred from the germline J gene. V gene TRBV6-1 combines with J gene TRBJ1-3; no clear D gene. Trimming removed 4 bases from V and 4 bases from J, with 11 bases in between. Germline CDR1 is MNHNS and CDR2 is SASEGT. The CDR3 loop spans 14 amino acids. The chain's CDR3 is CASSVTSNGNTIYF. The CDR3 bases that were read are TGTGCCAGCAGTGTCACATCCAACGGAAACACC.

Comments on this clone: The read stops 3 residues short of the end of the CDR3; the missing end is completed from the germline J gene. This chain connects TRBV7-9 to TRBJ2-7; 9 bases fit TRBD1. CDR1 and CDR2 (germline): SEHNR, FQNEAQ (reference sequence). The CDR3 has 15 residues. Germline trimming cut 5 bases from V and 3 bases from J; bases unmatched to any gene: 8. This chain's CDR3 is CASSPPGTGFYEQYF. The CDR3 bases that were read are TGTGCCAGCAGCCCCCCCGGGACAGGGTTCTACGAG.

The CDR3 reads CASSDGQGNYGYTF. The part of the CDR3 DNA that was read is TGTGCCAGCAGCGACGGACAGGGGAACTATGGC. The chain is built from TRBV5-6 and TRBJ1-2, with 9 bases lining up with TRBD1. The read halts 3 residues ahead of the CDR3 end, with the missing end drawn from the germline J gene. The J segment lost 2 bases and the V segment lost 4 bases, leaving 3 bases of the junction unmatched. The CDR3 loop spans 14 amino acids. CDR1 SGHDT and CDR2 YYEEEE come from the germline V gene.